These T cell receptor beta chains were read from a single sample in a study of beta chain features in type 1 diabetes. Repertoires were generated with immunoSEQ multiplex PCR, while TCRdb's copy carries only in-frame clones and drops some. The sample carries 140,000 to 150,000 clones, around 13% recorded once. The source material was central memory CD4+ T cells from blood. Receptors were obtained from a man in his late teens or twenties with type 1 diabetes. The CDR3 runs from the conserved cysteine through the conserved F or W. Fields, in order: D gene, J gene, V gene, clone size, CDR3 DNA, CDR3 protein. D genes are given only for firm matches. Only part of the rows carry a size: once, few, many, or a class if the clone is expanded.

D gene: NA
J gene: TRBJ2-3
V gene: TRBV10-3
clone size: few
CDR3 DNA: TGTGCCACCTCTTACACGAGCACAGATACGCAGTATTTT
CDR3 protein: CATSYTSTDTQYF

D gene: NA
J gene: TRBJ2-7
V gene: TRBV10-3
clone size: few
CDR3 DNA: TGTGCCATCAGTGAAAGGACAGTTTCGAACTACGAGCAGTACTTC
CDR3 protein: CAISERTVSNYEQYF

D gene: TRBD1
J gene: TRBJ1-2
V gene: TRBV7-2
clone size: NA
CDR3 DNA: TGTGCCAGCAGCGCTGGGACAGGGAACGCCTTC
CDR3 protein: CASSAGTGNAF

D gene: TRBD1
J gene: TRBJ2-7
V gene: TRBV10-3
clone size: few
CDR3 DNA: TGTGCCAACGGACAGGGCTACGAGCAGTACTTC
CDR3 protein: CANGQGYEQYF

D gene: NA
J gene: TRBJ1-2
V gene: TRBV14
clone size: few
CDR3 DNA: TGTGCCAGCAGCCAGCTACACGGAACAGGGATTGGCTACACCTTC
CDR3 protein: CASSQLHGTGIGYTF

D gene: NA
J gene: TRBJ2-4
V gene: TRBV28
clone size: NA
CDR3 DNA: TGTGCCAGCAGTTTCCGAGACCCTAACATTCAGTACTTC
CDR3 protein: CASSFRDPNIQYF

D gene: NA
J gene: TRBJ1-1
V gene: TRBV7-8
clone size: NA
CDR3 DNA: TGTGCCAGCAGCCCCACAGGGCTGAACACTGAAGCTTTCTTT
CDR3 protein: CASSPTGLNTEAFF

D gene: NA
J gene: TRBJ2-6
V gene: TRBV5-4
clone size: few
CDR3 DNA: TGTGCCAGCAGCGGGGGATCTGGGGCCAACGTCCTGACTTTC
CDR3 protein: CASSGGSGANVLTF

D gene: NA
J gene: TRBJ1-1
V gene: TRBV9
clone size: NA
CDR3 DNA: TGTGCCAGCAGCCCAGACGACAGGCCTACAGCTCGAGCTTTCTTT
CDR3 protein: CASSPDDRPTARAFF

D gene: NA
J gene: TRBJ2-3
V gene: TRBV10-3
clone size: NA
CDR3 DNA: TGTGCCATCAGTGGGGCAGATACGCAGTATTTT
CDR3 protein: CAISGADTQYF

D gene: NA
J gene: TRBJ2-7
V gene: TRBV30
clone size: NA
CDR3 DNA: TGTGCCGGGAGTGTTCAAGGGGCAGTCCTTAGTCCCTACGAGCAGTACTTC
CDR3 protein: CAGSVQGAVLSPYEQYF

D gene: NA
J gene: TRBJ1-6
V gene: TRBV6-6
clone size: few
CDR3 DNA: TGTGCCAGCAGTTACACTGGAGATTCACCCCTCCACTTT
CDR3 protein: CASSYTGDSPLHF

D gene: TRBD1
J gene: TRBJ2-7
V gene: TRBV6-6
clone size: NA
CDR3 DNA: TGTGCCAGCAGTTCCGCAGGGGGCCCCTACGAGCAGTACTTC
CDR3 protein: CASSSAGGPYEQYF

D gene: NA
J gene: TRBJ1-2
V gene: TRBV7-2
clone size: NA
CDR3 DNA: TGTGCCAGCAGCTTAGGGACGCTGGCAGGCTACACCTTC
CDR3 protein: CASSLGTLAGYTF

D gene: TRBD1
J gene: TRBJ1-2
V gene: TRBV4-2
clone size: NA
CDR3 DNA: TGTGCCAGCAGCCAATCTCGACAGGGGGCTTACACCTTC
CDR3 protein: CASSQSRQGAYTF

D gene: NA
J gene: TRBJ1-5
V gene: TRBV30
clone size: few
CDR3 DNA: TGTGCCTGGAGTGTAGTTTCAGGGTACAATCAGCCCCAGCATTTT
CDR3 protein: CAWSVVSGYNQPQHF

D gene: NA
J gene: TRBJ2-3
V gene: TRBV28
clone size: NA
CDR3 DNA: TGTGCCAGCAGGGGGGCGGGGGCCAACACAGATACGCAGTATTTT
CDR3 protein: CASRGAGANTDTQYF

D gene: NA
J gene: TRBJ1-6
V gene: TRBV4-1
clone size: NA
CDR3 DNA: TGCGCCAGCAGCCAAGATCAAAAAGGAGATTCACCCCTCCACTTT
CDR3 protein: CASSQDQKGDSPLHF

D gene: TRBD1
J gene: TRBJ1-6
V gene: TRBV5-1
clone size: NA
CDR3 DNA: TGCGCCAGCAGCTTGGGGCTGGGACAGGATAATTCACCCCTCCACTTT
CDR3 protein: CASSLGLGQDNSPLHF

D gene: TRBD2
J gene: TRBJ2-1
V gene: TRBV7-6
clone size: NA
CDR3 DNA: TGTGCCAGCAGCTTAAGCTCGGGACTAGCGCCCAATGAGCAGTTCTTC
CDR3 protein: CASSLSSGLAPNEQFF